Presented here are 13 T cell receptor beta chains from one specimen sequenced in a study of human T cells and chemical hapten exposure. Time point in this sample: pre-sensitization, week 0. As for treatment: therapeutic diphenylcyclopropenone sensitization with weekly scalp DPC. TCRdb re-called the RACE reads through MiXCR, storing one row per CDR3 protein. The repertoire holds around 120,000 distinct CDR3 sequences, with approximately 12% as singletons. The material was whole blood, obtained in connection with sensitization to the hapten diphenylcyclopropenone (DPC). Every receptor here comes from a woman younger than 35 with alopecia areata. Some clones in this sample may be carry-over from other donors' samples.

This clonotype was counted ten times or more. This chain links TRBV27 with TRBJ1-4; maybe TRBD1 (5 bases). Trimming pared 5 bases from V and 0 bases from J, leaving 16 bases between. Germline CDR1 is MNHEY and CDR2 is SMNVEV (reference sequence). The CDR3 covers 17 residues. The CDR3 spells CASSLRPTAATNEKLFF. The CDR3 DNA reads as TGTGCCAGCAGTCTCCGTCCGACAGCCGCAACTAATGAAAAACTGTTTTTT.

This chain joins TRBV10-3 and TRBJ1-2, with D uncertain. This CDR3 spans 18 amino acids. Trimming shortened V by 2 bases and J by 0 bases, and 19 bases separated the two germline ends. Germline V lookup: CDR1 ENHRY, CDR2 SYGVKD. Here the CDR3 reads CAISEPGSAGYSNYGYTF. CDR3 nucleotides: TGTGCCATCAGTGAGCCCGGGTCAGCCGGTTACTCTAACTATGGCTACACCTTC.

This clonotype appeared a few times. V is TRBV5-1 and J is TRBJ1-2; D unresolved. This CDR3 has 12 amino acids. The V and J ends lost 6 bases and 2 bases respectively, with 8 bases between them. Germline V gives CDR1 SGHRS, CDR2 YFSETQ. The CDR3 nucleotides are TGCGCCAGCACTGCGGGGAACTATGGCTACACCTTC. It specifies CASTAGNYGYTF.

The CDR3 DNA reads TGTGCCAGCAGGCTTTCCTACGAGCAGTACTTC. Translated, it gives CASRLSYEQYF. This sequence joins TRBV28 and TRBJ2-7; D is unresolved. With 6 bases removed from V and 1 base from J, the gap between germline ends came to 4 bases. The CDR3 is 11 amino acids. Germline V lookup: CDR1 MDHEN, CDR2 SYDVKM.

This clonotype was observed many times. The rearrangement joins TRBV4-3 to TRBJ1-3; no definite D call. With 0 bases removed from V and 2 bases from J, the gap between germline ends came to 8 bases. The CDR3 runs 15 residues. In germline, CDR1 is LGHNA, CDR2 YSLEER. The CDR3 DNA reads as TGCGCCAGCAGCCAAGATTTCGCGCCTGGAAACACCATATATTTT. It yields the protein CASSQDFAPGNTIYF.

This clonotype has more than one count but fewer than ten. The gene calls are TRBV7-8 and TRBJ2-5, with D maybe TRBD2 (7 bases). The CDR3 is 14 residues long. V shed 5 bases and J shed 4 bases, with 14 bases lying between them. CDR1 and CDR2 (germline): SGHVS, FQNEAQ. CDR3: CASSRGGGSETQYF. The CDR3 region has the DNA TGTGCCAGCAGCCGTGGGGGGGGCTCAGAGACCCAGTACTTC.

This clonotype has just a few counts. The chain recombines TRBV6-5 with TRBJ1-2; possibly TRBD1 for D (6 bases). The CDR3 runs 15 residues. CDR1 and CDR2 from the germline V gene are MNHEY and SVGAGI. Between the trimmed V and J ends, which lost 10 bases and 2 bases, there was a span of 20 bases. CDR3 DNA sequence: TGTGCCACCACACTGGGACACCTTTCCAACTATGGCTACACCTTC. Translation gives CATTLGHLSNYGYTF.

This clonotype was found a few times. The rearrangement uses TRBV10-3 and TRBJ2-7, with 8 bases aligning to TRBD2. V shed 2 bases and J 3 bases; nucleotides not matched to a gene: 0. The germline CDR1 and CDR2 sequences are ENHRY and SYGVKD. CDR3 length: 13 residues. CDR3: CAISERGGYEQYF. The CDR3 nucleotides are TGTGCCATCAGTGAGCGGGGGGGCTACGAGCAGTACTTC.

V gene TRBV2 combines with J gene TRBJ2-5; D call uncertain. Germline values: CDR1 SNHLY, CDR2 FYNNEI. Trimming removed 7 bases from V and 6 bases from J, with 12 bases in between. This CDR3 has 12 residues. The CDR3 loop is CASKNKRQTQYF. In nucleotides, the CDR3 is TGTGCCAGCAAAAACAAGAGACAGACCCAGTACTTC.

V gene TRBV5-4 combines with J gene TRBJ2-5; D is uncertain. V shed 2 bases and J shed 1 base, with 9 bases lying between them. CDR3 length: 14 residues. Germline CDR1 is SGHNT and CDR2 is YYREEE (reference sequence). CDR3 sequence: CASSLGLTQETQYF. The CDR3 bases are TGTGCCAGCAGCTTAGGTCTGACCCAAGAGACCCAGTACTTC.

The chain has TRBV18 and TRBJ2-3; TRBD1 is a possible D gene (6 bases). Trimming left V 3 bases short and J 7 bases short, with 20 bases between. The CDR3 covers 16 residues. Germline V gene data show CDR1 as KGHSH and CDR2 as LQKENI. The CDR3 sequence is CASSPTRGLGPYTQYF. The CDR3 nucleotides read TGTGCCAGCTCACCCACCAGGGGTTTAGGTCCATATACGCAGTATTTT.

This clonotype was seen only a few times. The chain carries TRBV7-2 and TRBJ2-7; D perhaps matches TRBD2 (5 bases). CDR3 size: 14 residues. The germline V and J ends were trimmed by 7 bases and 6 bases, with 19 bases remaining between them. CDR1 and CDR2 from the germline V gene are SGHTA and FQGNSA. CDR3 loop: CASTPEVGPGEQYF. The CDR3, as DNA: TGTGCCAGCACCCCGGAGGTCGGCCCCGGCGAGCAGTACTTC.

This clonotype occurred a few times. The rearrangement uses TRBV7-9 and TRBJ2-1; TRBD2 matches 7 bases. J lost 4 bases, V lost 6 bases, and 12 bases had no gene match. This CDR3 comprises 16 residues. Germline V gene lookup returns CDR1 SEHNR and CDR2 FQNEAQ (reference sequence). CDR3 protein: CASRESSGGGYNEQFF. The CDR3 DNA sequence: TGTGCCAGCAGGGAATCTAGCGGAGGAGGGTACAATGAGCAGTTCTTC.